The source of this T cell receptor (beta chain) is a study of T-cell reconstitution after alpha-beta-depleted transplantation in children. The study's findings and limits: Newly made T cells mostly supplied T-cell counts and diversity one year after transplant. Several hundred expanded graft clones reportedly supplied alpha-beta T cells about two months after transplant. Certain patients had high TCRbeta diversity at day 60, and it came from recipient T cells and thymic progenitors that survived.

This clonotype was seen a handful of times. Antigen unknown. The CDR3 sequence is 15 residues long. Germline V gene data show CDR1 as SGHAT and CDR2 as FQNNGV. V lost 1 base, J lost 5 bases, and 15 bases lay in between. As it was prepared, the TCRbeta library received unique molecular identifiers. Via MiXCR, TCRdb re-called the PCR reads, giving one row per CDR3 protein. Of 17,000 or so distinct CDR3 sequences in the sample, roughly 12% were seen once. The sample in question was PBMCs, mostly from graft donor cells, obtained 180 days after TCRalphabeta/CD19-depleted stem cell transplant. This rearrangement joins TRBV11-2 to TRBJ2-7; D possibly corresponds to TRBD2 (6 bases). This TCR came from a boy in the first two years of life who had a stem cell transplant for Wiskott-Aldrich syndrome, so the T cells may come from the graft donor. The CDR3 reads CASSLVFSGSDEQYF. CDR3 coding DNA: TGTGCCAGCAGCTTAGTTTTCTCCGGGAGCGACGAGCAGTACTTC.